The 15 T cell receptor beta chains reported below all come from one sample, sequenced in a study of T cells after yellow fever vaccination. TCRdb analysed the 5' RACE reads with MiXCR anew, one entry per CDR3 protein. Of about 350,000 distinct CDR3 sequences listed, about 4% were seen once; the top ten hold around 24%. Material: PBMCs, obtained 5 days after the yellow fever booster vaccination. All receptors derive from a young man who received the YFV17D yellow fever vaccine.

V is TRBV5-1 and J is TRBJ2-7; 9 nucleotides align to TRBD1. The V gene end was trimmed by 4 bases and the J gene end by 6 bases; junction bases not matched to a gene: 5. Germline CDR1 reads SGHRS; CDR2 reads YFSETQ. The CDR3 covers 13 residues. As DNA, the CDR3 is TGCGCCAGCAGCGCGGGACAGGGTGGCGAGCAGTACTTC. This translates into CASSAGQGGEQYF.

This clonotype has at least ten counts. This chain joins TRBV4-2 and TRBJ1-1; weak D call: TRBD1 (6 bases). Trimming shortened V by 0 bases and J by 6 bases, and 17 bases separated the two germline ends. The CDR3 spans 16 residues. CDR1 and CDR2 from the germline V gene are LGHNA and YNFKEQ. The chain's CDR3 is CASSQDRGRGGSEAFF. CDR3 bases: TGTGCCAGCAGCCAAGACCGGGGCAGGGGAGGGTCTGAAGCTTTCTTT.

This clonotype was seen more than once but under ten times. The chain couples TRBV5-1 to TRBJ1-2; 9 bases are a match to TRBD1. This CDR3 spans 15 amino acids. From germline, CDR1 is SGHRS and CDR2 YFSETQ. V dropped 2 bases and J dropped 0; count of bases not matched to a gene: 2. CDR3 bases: TGCGCCAGCAGCTTACAGGGGGCAGCTAACTATGGCTACACCTTC. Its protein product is CASSLQGAANYGYTF. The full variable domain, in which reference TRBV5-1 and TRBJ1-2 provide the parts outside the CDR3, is KAGVTQTPRYLIKTRGQQVTLSCSPISGHRSVSWYQQTPGQGLQFLFEYFSETQRNKGNFPGRFSGRQFSNSRSEMNVSTLELGDSALYLCASSLQGAANYGYTFGSGTRLTVV.

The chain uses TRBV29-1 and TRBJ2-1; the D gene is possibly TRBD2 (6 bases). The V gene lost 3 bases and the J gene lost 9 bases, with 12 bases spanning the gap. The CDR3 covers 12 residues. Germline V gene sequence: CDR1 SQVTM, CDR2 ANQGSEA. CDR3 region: CSVEGTSSEQFF. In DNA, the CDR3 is TGCAGCGTTGAGGGCACTAGCAGTGAGCAGTTCTTC.

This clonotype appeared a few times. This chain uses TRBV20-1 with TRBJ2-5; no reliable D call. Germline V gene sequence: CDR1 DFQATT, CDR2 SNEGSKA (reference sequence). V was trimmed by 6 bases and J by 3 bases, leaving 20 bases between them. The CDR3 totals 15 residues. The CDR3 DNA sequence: TGCAGTGCGAAACCACCGGGCCTACCCAAAGAGACCCAGTACTTC. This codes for CSAKPPGLPKETQYF.

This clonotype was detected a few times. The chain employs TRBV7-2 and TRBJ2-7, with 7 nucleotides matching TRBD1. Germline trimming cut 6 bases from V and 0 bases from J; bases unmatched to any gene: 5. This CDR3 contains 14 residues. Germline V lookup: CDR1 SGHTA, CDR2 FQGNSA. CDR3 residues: CASSPGQASYEQYV. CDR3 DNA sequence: TGTGCCAGCAGTCCCGGACAGGCCTCCTACGAGCAGTACGTC.

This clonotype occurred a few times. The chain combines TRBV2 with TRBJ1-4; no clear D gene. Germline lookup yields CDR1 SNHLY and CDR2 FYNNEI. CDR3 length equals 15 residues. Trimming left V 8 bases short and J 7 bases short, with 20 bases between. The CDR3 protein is CASRRSGLEGEKLFF. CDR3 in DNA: TGTGCCAGCCGTAGGTCGGGCCTAGAAGGTGAAAAACTGTTTTTT.

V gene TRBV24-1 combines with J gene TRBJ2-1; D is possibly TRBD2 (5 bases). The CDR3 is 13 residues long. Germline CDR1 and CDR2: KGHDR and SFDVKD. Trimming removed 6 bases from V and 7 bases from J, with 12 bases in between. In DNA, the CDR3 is TGTGCCACCAGTCCCGAGGGCACTAATGAGCAGTTCTTC. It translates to CATSPEGTNEQFF.

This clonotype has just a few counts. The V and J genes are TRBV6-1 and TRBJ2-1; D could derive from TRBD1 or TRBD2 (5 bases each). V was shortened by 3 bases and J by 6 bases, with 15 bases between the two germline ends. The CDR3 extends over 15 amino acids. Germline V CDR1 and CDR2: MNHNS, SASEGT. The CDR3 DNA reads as TGTGCCAGCAGTGAGGGTACGGGGCCCACCAATGAGCAGTTCTTC. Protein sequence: CASSEGTGPTNEQFF.

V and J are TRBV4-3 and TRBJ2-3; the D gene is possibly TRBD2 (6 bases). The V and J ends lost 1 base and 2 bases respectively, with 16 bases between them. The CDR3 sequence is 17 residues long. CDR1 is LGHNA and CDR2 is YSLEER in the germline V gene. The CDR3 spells CASSQVWRGNPTDTQYF. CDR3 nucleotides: TGCGCCAGCAGCCAAGTTTGGCGGGGTAATCCCACAGATACGCAGTATTTT.

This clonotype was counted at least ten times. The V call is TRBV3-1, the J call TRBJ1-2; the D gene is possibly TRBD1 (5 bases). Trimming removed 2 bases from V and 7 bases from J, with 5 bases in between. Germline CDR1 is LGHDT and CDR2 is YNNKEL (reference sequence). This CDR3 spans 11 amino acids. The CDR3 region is CASSQRGGYTF. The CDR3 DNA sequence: TGTGCCAGCAGCCAAAGGGGTGGCTACACCTTC.

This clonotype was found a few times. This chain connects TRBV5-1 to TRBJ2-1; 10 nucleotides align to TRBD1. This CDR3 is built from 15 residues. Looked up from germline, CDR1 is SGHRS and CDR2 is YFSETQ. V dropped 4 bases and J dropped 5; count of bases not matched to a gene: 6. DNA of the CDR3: TGCGCCAGCAGCCAGGGACAGGGGCGCGACAATGAGCAGTTCTTC. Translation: CASSQGQGRDNEQFF.

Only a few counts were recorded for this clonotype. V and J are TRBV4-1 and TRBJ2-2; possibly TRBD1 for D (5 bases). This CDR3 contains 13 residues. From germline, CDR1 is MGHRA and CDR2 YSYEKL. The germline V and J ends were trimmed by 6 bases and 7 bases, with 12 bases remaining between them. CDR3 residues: CASRTVGGGELFF. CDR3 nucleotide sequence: TGCGCCAGCAGGACAGTAGGTGGCGGGGAGCTGTTTTTT.

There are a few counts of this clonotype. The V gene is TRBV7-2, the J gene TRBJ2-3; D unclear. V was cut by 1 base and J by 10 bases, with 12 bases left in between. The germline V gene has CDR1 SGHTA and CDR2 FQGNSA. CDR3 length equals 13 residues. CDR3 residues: CASSLELAVPQYF. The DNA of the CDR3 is TGTGCCAGCAGCTTAGAGTTGGCGGTTCCGCAGTATTTT.

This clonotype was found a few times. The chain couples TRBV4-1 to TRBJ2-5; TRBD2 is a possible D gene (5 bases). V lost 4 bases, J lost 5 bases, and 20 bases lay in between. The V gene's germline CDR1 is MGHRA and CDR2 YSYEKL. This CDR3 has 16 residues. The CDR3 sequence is CASSPKRGAGGETQYF. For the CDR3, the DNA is TGCGCCAGCAGCCCTAAACGGGGAGCCGGTGGCGAGACCCAGTACTTC.